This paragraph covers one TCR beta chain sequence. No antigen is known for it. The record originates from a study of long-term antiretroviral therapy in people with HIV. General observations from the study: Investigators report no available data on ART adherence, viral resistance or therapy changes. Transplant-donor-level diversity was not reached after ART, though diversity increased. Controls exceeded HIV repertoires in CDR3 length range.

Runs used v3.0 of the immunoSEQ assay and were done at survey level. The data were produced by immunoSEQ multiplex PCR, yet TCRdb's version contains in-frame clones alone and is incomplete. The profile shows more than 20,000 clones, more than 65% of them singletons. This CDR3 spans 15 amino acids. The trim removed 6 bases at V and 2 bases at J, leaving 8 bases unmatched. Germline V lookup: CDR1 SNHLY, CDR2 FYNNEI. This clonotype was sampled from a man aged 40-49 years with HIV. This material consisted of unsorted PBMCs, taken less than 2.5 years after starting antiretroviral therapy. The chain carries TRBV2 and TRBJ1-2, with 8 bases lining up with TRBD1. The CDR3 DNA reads TGTGCCAGCAGGCCCCAACAGGGGGTGAACTATGGCTACACCTTC. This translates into CASRPQQGVNYGYTF.